This passage covers 10 T cell receptor beta chains from one sample sequenced in a study of T cell repertoires in cytomegalovirus infection. TCRdb re-analysed the reads in MiXCR, keeping a single row per CDR3 protein. The top ten hold 65% to 75% of the sample, which has about 60,000 distinct CDR3 sequences, roughly a fifth seen once. No antigen is known for these receptors. The specimen was CD8+ T cells from cultured PBMCs, collected from culture after CMV antigen stimulation. The receptor source for this set is a human donor in good health (CMV status not recorded). Some clones in this sample may be carry-over from other donors' samples.

This clonotype is a singleton in its sample. The genes are TRBV6-5 and TRBJ1-4; a weak D match, TRBD1 (6 bases). Germline loops: CDR1 MNHEY, CDR2 SVGAGI. The CDR3 runs 15 residues. V dropped 8 bases and J dropped 6 bases, with 19 bases sitting between them. DNA for the CDR3: TGTGCCAGCGGACTGCTCGGGACATCCTATGAAAAACTGTTTTTT. Translation gives CASGLLGTSYEKLFF.

This clonotype showed up just a few times. The CDR3 DNA reads as TGTGCCAGCAGCTTGGGTTTGTTAGGCACTGAAGCTTTCTTT. Translating it yields CASSLGLLGTEAFF. The chain couples TRBV5-5 to TRBJ1-1, with no clear D. Germline V gene data show CDR1 as SGHKS and CDR2 as YYEKEE (reference sequence). V was clipped by 0 bases and J by 4 bases, with 10 bases between them. The CDR3 covers 14 residues.

V usage is TRBV6-5 and J usage is TRBJ1-5; 7 nucleotides line up with TRBD1. The CDR3 runs 15 residues. The V gene end was trimmed by 6 bases and the J gene end by 1 base; junction bases not matched to a gene: 6. The V gene's germline CDR1 is MNHEY and CDR2 SVGAGI. The CDR3 coding sequence is TGTGCCAGCAGCGACAGGGAGAAGAGCAATCAGCCCCAGCATTTT. Translated: CASSDREKSNQPQHF.

The chain employs TRBV7-2 and TRBJ1-5; 8 bases line up with TRBD1. Germline loops: CDR1 SGHTA, CDR2 FQGNSA. Unmatched junction bases numbered 10, after V lost 6 bases and J lost 6 bases. The CDR3 has 15 residues. This CDR3 is CASRVGQGERQPQHF. CDR3 bases: TGTGCCAGCAGGGTTGGACAGGGTGAGCGTCAGCCCCAGCATTTT.

The CDR3 nucleotides are TGTGCCACCAGCAGCTTCCGGGCGGGGGTTGACACTGAAGCTTTCTTT. It yields the protein CATSSFRAGVDTEAFF. The chain joins TRBV15 to TRBJ1-1; D perhaps matches TRBD1 (5 bases). V was clipped by 3 bases and J by 3 bases, with 17 bases between them. The CDR3 covers 16 residues. The germline V gene encodes CDR1 LNHNV and CDR2 YYDKDF (reference sequence).

The chain has TRBV20-1 and TRBJ1-2; D is ambiguous. Germline CDR1 reads DFQATT; CDR2 reads SNEGSKA (reference sequence). Between the trimmed V and J ends, which lost 2 bases and 4 bases, there was a span of 20 bases. This CDR3 is built from 16 residues. The CDR3 protein is CSARNRAVRLSYGYTF. CDR3 nucleotide sequence: TGCAGTGCTAGAAATCGAGCGGTCAGGTTGAGCTATGGCTACACCTTC.

In its sample, this clonotype was seen a few times. V and J are TRBV7-8 and TRBJ2-3; perhaps D is TRBD1 or TRBD2 (6 bases each). Trimming left V 0 bases short and J 0 bases short, with 19 bases between. Germline V gene data show CDR1 as SGHVS and CDR2 as FQNEAQ. This CDR3 is 19 amino acids long. Here the CDR3 DNA reads TGTGCCAGCAGCTTAGCAAGGCAGGGGAGGTACGGAAGCACAGATACGCAGTATTTT. It codes for CASSLARQGRYGSTDTQYF.

A few counts support this clonotype. The rearrangement uses TRBV5-6 and TRBJ2-3; 8 nucleotides align to TRBD1. CDR3 size: 17 residues. Germline values: CDR1 SGHDT, CDR2 YYEEEE. Losses at the gene ends were 2 bases for V and 2 bases for J; bases not matched to a gene: 10. As DNA, the CDR3 is TGTGCCAGCAGCTTACTCTCACAGGGGGAGTTCACAGATACGCAGTATTTT. Its translation: CASSLLSQGEFTDTQYF.

This sequence joins TRBV19 and TRBJ2-3; D remains ambiguous. Germline CDR1 LNHDA, CDR2 SQIVND (reference sequence). The CDR3 has 15 amino acids. V lost 5 bases, J lost 0 bases, and 12 bases lay in between. The CDR3 nucleotides read TGTGCCAGTAGTTTCGACCGAGCCAGCACAGATACGCAGTATTTT. It yields the protein CASSFDRASTDTQYF.

J is TRBJ2-7 and V is TRBV7-9, with TRBD2 as a possible D gene (5 bases). This CDR3 is built from 13 residues. Germline loops: CDR1 SEHNR, CDR2 FQNEAQ (reference sequence). V was pared by 6 bases and J by 4 bases, with 13 bases between. CDR3 in amino acids: CASRGESSYEQYF. CDR3 DNA: TGTGCCAGCAGGGGAGAGTCCTCGTACGAGCAGTACTTC.